This is a list of T cell receptor beta chains from one sample in a study of T cells in localized non-small cell lung cancer. Sequenced by immunoSEQ multiplex PCR; TCRdb stores in-frame clones only, minus some. The sample yields 45,000 to 60,000 clones, around three quarters seen once. The material was PBMCs, obtained before any cancer treatment. All receptors derive from a woman aged 40-69 years with stage II lung adenocarcinoma. Both conserved end residues are part of each CDR3. The D gene is left open where the match is weak. Expanded clones are given a class, and other clones once, few, many or no size at all.

v_gene,abundance,d_gene,j_gene,CDR3nt,CDR3aa
TRBV28,NA,NA,TRBJ1-4,TGTGCCAGCAGTTTAAGACCCCCAGACAGTAATGAAAAACTGTTTTTT,CASSLRPPDSNEKLFF
TRBV10-2,once,NA,TRBJ2-7,TGCGCCAGCAGTGAGGGGGGCTACGAGCAGTACTTC,CASSEGGYEQYF
TRBV13,NA,TRBD1,TRBJ1-2,TGTGCCAGCAGCTCTAGTTTGGACAGGGGTCGGTGGGGATACACCTTC,CASSSSLDRGRWGYTF
TRBV29-1,NA,NA,TRBJ1-2,TGCAGCGTTGGGGAACAGAGCGACTATGGCTACACCTTC,CSVGEQSDYGYTF
TRBV7-2,NA,NA,TRBJ2-7,TGTGCCAGCAGCTTGATGGGATCTCCCAGTCCCTACGAGCAGTACTTC,CASSLMGSPSPYEQYF
TRBV7-2,NA,NA,TRBJ1-1,TGTGCCAGCAGACCTCCCAACCCCACTGAAGCTTTCTTT,CASRPPNPTEAFF
TRBV30,once,NA,TRBJ1-3,TGTGCCTGGAGTGTTACGGGCGTCTCTGGAAACACCATATATTTT,CAWSVTGVSGNTIYF
TRBV28,NA,NA,TRBJ1-2,TGTGCCAGCAGTTTGAGTACAGGCAACTATGGCTACACCTTC,CASSLSTGNYGYTF
TRBV10-3,NA,NA,TRBJ2-3,TGTGCCATCAGGATCGGGGATACGCAGTATTTT,CAIRIGDTQYF
TRBV6-5,NA,NA,TRBJ1-2,TGTGCCAGCAGTTTCCGGGACACTCCTAACTATGGCTACACCTTC,CASSFRDTPNYGYTF
TRBV19,NA,TRBD1,TRBJ1-2,TGTGCCAGTAGTATGGCCCCCCCTCAAGGACAGGCGGACTATGGCTACACCTTC,CASSMAPPQGQADYGYTF
TRBV6-6,NA,TRBD2,TRBJ2-1,TGTGCCAGCAGCGGACTAGCGGGGGGCTACAATGAGCAGTTCTTC,CASSGLAGGYNEQFF
TRBV28,many,NA,TRBJ2-7,TGTGCCAGCACCCCTGAAGAACCTGGGGATTACGAGCAGTACTTC,CASTPEEPGDYEQYF
TRBV6-1,NA,NA,TRBJ1-1,TGTGCCAGCAGTGAAGTAGGTCGGTTTGAAGCTTTCTTT,CASSEVGRFEAFF
TRBV5-5,NA,NA,TRBJ1-2,TGTGCCAGCAGCTTAACGCAGGGCCAAGGGTATGGCTACACCTTC,CASSLTQGQGYGYTF
TRBV6-5,NA,TRBD1,TRBJ1-2,TGTGCCAGCAGCGCACAGGGGGCTGGATATGGCTACACCTTC,CASSAQGAGYGYTF
TRBV6-6,NA,TRBD1,TRBJ1-5,TGTGCCAGCGACAGGGGCAATCAGCCCCAGCATTTT,CASDRGNQPQHF
TRBV7-9,NA,NA,TRBJ2-3,TGTGCCAGCAGCTTAAGGAGGGGAGGCGGAACTAGCACAGATACGCAGTATTTT,CASSLRRGGGTSTDTQYF
TRBV18,NA,TRBD1,TRBJ1-5,TGTGCCAGCTCACTTTCTGGGACAGGGGGACCCAATCAGCCCCAGCATTTT,CASSLSGTGGPNQPQHF
TRBV6-6,NA,NA,TRBJ1-1,TGTGCCAGCAGAAGTCGGACTGCCACTGAAGCTTTCTTT,CASRSRTATEAFF